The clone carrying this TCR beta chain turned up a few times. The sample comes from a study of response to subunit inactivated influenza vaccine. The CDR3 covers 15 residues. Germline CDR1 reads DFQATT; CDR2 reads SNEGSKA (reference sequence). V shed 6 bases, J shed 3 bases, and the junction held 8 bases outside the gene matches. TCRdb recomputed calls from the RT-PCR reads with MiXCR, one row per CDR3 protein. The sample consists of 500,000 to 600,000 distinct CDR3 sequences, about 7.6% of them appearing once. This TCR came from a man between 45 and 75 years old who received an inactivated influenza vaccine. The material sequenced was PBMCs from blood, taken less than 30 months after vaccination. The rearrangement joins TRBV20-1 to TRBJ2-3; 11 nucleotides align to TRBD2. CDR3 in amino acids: CSATTGTSGTDTQYF. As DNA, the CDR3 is TGCAGTGCCACCACCGGGACTAGCGGAACAGATACGCAGTATTTT.